This T cell receptor beta chain was captured by sequencing in a study of Ad26.COV2.S vaccination and SARS-CoV-2 variants (dated by TCRdb to the early 2020s). For the wider study: Vaccine-arm donors were drawn from COV1001, a multicentre, randomized, double-blind, placebo-controlled phase I-IIa trial of Ad26.COV2.S in healthy adults. Ad26.COV2.S was given intramuscularly at 5x10^10 or 1x10^11 viral particles, as a single shot or as two shots 56 days apart. The specificity and breadth of SARS-CoV-2-reactive T cell receptors after Ad26.COV2.S vaccination were assessed by TCRbeta repertoire sequencing. The TCR-sequenced set comprised approximately 30 samples: 19 Ad26.COV2.S vaccine recipients, 5 placebo recipients and 8 SARS-CoV-2 convalescent individuals. Trial participants were randomized into five groups of five, in which low-dose or high-dose Ad26.COV2.S was given once or twice, or placebo was given on both occasions. Blinding of investigators to trial group allocation was maintained during experiments and outcome assessment.

Comment on this clone: What this receptor recognizes is not known. Base-call qualities are not available, and no considerably larger clone is one nucleotide away.

The investigation overall reported the following: Compared with placebo recipients, Ad26.COV2.S recipients showed higher spike-specific TCR breadth (P = 0.0014). Vaccine and placebo recipients had comparable non-spike TCR breadth, which fits with the vaccine containing only spike. After vaccination, spike-specific CD8+ and CD4+ T cell responses were reported to show substantial breadth. According to the authors, total T cell responses may have been underestimated by the TCR breadth and depth analyses. The study was not powered to compare responses between vaccine doses or regimens.

From cysteine to phenylalanine, the CDR3 is 15 amino acids long. Of the read, only the CDR3 DNA is kept; its 45 bases are in frame from base 1. From the germline V gene, CDR1 is SGHRS and CDR2 is YFSETQ. Trimming accounts for 1 base at V and 1 base at J, while the number of junction bases matched to no gene is 2. The sample's treatment or condition label, decoded: 15 to 20 received Ad26.COV2.S at low or high dose, single or two shots; about 5 received placebo; per-sample allocation not given. For vaccine and placebo recipients, the sequenced repertoires came from samples collected on day 63 after the first injection. In Cohort 1b, about 27 adults aged 18-55 years were enrolled at a single site in Boston, USA, between 29 July and 7 August 2020. Ad26.COV2.S was a replication-incompetent adenovirus type 26 vector expressing a prefusion-stabilized SARS-CoV-2 spike protein from the original Wuhan strain.

TCRbeta CDR3 regions were sequenced with the immunoSEQ Assay. After extraction, genomic DNA underwent amplification by bias-controlled multiplex PCR, followed by high-throughput sequencing. The source study handled its data this way. To quantify the absolute abundance of every unique TCRbeta CDR3 region, sequences were collapsed and filtered. T cell fraction was estimated by normalizing TCRbeta template counts to usable DNA, with usable DNA measured through amplification of reference genes found in all nucleated cells. Repertoire TCRs were annotated as SARS-CoV-2-specific by exact matching of V gene, CDR3 amino acid sequence and J gene to a known reactive TCR set. The reference SARS-CoV-2 TCR set was derived from MIRA and filtered for enrichment in COVID-19-positive ImmuneCODE repertoires, a step that removed public or cross-reactive TCRs. Based on the MIRA antigens, annotated TCRs were further analysed at the level of specific ORF or position within ORF. Breadth was defined as annotated unique rearrangements over total unique productive rearrangements; depth was the summed frequency of those rearrangements. TCR breadth was compared between groups using two-sided Wilcoxon rank-sum tests. What TCRdb holds here is the immuneACCESS table cut down to in-frame rearrangements. Part of the clones is not present; checked against another copy, under half of the missing clones reflect an unresolved V gene, and the others are unexplained. The V and J calls and the clone size are those of that table, but D and trimming were determined from the DNA. The sample table shows 350,000 to 500,000 clones, and roughly 91% are seen once. Of the sample, around 4.5% falls within the top ten clones.

The sequencing here drew on peripheral blood, taken in a trial of Ad26.COV2.S vaccine versus placebo. The clonotype originates from a person between 18 and 59 years old who received the Ad26.COV2.S COVID-19 vaccine or a placebo. The rearranged chain carries TRBV5-1 and TRBJ2-5; TRBD1 agrees with 9 junctional bases. The CDR3 protein sequence reads: CASSLTGGVQETQYF. The sequenced DNA is TGCGCCAGCAGCTTGACAGGGGGCGTCCAAGAGACCCAGTACTTC.